Described below is a single TCR beta chain sequence and its context. Germline assignment: CDR1 MNHNS and CDR2 SASEGT. The CDR3 covers 12 residues. With V trimmed by 3 bases and J by 11 bases, 6 bases remained unmatched. This sample stems from a study of blood T cell repertoires in COVID-19. Repertoires were generated with immunoSEQ multiplex PCR, while TCRdb's copy carries only in-frame clones and drops some. The data contain around 130,000 clones, about 83% of them seen just once; the ten biggest clones take up over 10%. The chain recombines TRBV6-1 with TRBJ1-1; 7 nucleotides line up with TRBD1. The sequencing sample was made of peripheral blood. This TCR was recovered from a human donor in a cohort sampled during active COVID-19. The CDR3 DNA follows: TGTGCCAGCAGTGAGACAGGGATTGGCGCTTTCTTT. This gives the protein CASSETGIGAFF.